The source of this T cell receptor beta chain is a study of shared clonotypes between healthy human individuals. In regard to this clone: Its antigen is as yet unknown.

Genomic DNA (from each subset) was split evenly across several immunoSEQ plates. The protocol was immunoSEQ multiplex PCR, while the TCRdb copy is restricted to in-frame clones and leaves out a portion. The data hold some 1,600,000 clones, with roughly 98% observed a single time. Findings and limits, study-wide: Sorted-subset samples were not fully sequenced, rarefaction indicated. Among several donors, approximately 5% of naive CD4 clonotypes were found in common.

Nashville, Tennessee was home to all donors, who were Caucasian adults. This sequence was found in a man between 25 and 39 years old in good health. Source material: naive CD4+ T cells sorted from blood. Sample subset: CD45RA+ positively selected.

In DNA, the CDR3 is TGCGCCAGCAGCTTGGAGACAGGGAAACCTTTAGAGCAGTACTTC. Translating gives CASSLETGKPLEQYF. This chain joins TRBV5-1 and TRBJ2-7, with 7 bases that match TRBD1. Germline V lookup: CDR1 SGHRS, CDR2 YFSETQ. The trim removed 0 bases at V and 7 bases at J, leaving 10 bases unmatched. This CDR3 has 15 residues.